This T cell receptor beta chain was sequenced in a study of blood T cell repertoires in COVID-19. Study context: Samples of COVID-19 (acute and convalescent) were obtained from the United States, Italy and Spain. T cells, B-cell-depleted T cells, or PBMCs supplied cDNA or gDNA.

The data were produced by immunoSEQ multiplex PCR, yet TCRdb's version contains in-frame clones alone and is incomplete. The table lists a few hundred thousand clones, about 86% of them singletons, with 3.6% in the top ten. The receptor was isolated from a man younger than 30 with active or convalescent COVID-19. Sequencing was performed on peripheral blood.

The CDR3 spells CASSPRVYGNEQFF. As DNA, the CDR3 is TGCGCCAGCAGTCCAAGAGTCTACGGCAATGAGCAGTTCTTC. The gene calls are TRBV4-3 and TRBJ2-1; D is undetermined. The ends were cut back, 6 bases at V and 6 bases at J, with 15 bases in the middle. The germline CDR1 and CDR2 sequences are LGHNA and YSLEER. The CDR3 sequence is 14 residues long.